This T cell receptor (beta chain) comes out of a study of regulatory T cells in long-lasting Graves disease. Construction of the TCR beta libraries employed iRepertoire HTBI primers in conjunction with Arm-PCR of CDR3 regions. TCRdb called the multiplex PCR reads again in MiXCR, with one record for every CDR3 protein. The sample has hundreds of thousands of distinct CDR3 sequences; over 15% are singletons. This sample's time point: newly diagnosed GD, antithyroid drugs for less than 3 months. The TCR library was prepared using RNA isolated from PBMCs. The CDR3 runs to 17 residues. The V end lost 0 bases, the J end lost 5 bases, and 15 bases lay between the germline ends. Per germline, CDR1 SGHNT and CDR2 YYREEE (reference sequence). These data were also reused for a study on T cells in Graves' hyperthyroidism and ophthalmopathy.

The J gene is TRBJ1-6, the V gene TRBV5-4, with a tentative D call TRBD1 (5 bases). Sample: peripheral blood mononuclear cells (PBMCs), taken at new diagnosis, from a patient treated with antithyroid drugs. The TCR originated in a man aged 35 to 55 with Graves disease. This CDR3 reads CASSLVEGGTDNSPLHF. The CDR3 bases are TGTGCCAGCAGCTTGGTTGAGGGAGGGACGGATAATTCACCCCTCCACTTT.